The 6 T cell receptor beta chains below were found in one sample sequenced in a study of blood T cell repertoires in COVID-19. TCRdb's copy holds only in-frame clones and misses some; the assay was immunoSEQ multiplex PCR. The sample has around 300,000 clones, 86% seen once; the top ten hold roughly 1.9%. Sequenced sample: peripheral blood. The receptors come from a woman between 25 and 40 years old who had recovered from COVID-19.

V gene TRBV6-5 combines with J gene TRBJ2-3, with D maybe TRBD2 (5 bases). This CDR3 comprises 14 residues. V lost 6 bases and J 3 bases, leaving 13 bases between the germline ends. Per the germline V gene, CDR1 is MNHEY and CDR2 is SVGAGI. CDR3 loop: CASRITTRTDTQYF. The CDR3 region has the DNA TGTGCCAGCAGAATTACTACTAGAACAGATACGCAGTATTTT.

There are a few counts of this clone. This chain uses TRBV5-1 with TRBJ2-2; TRBD1 is a possible D gene (6 bases). V lost 0 bases and J lost 0, with 6 bases in between. The CDR3 covers 15 residues. Germline lookup yields CDR1 SGHRS and CDR2 YFSETQ. The CDR3 region has the DNA TGCGCCAGCAGCTTGGACAGGGCGAACACCGGGGAGCTGTTTTTT. Translated: CASSLDRANTGELFF.

The gene calls are TRBV5-8 and TRBJ2-1; tentatively, D is TRBD1 (6 bases). Trimming removed 3 bases from V and 16 bases from J, with 14 bases in between. The germline gives CDR1 SGHTS, CDR2 YDEGEE. This CDR3 contains 11 residues. The CDR3 bases are TGTGCCAGCAGCTCTACAGGGTCAGAATTCTTC. Amino acids: CASSSTGSEFF.

With regard to this clone: Distinct nucleotide sequences in the sample also encode this CDR3. The chain combines TRBV19 with TRBJ1-1; D is unresolved. Germline V lookup: CDR1 LNHDA, CDR2 SQIVND (reference sequence). The CDR3 extends over 11 amino acids. Trimming removed 6 bases from V and 3 bases from J, with 5 bases in between. The CDR3 protein is CASSYYTEAFF. As DNA, the CDR3 is TGTGCCAGTAGCTATTACACTGAAGCTTTCTTT.

J is TRBJ2-1 and V is TRBV6-4; D call uncertain. Looked up from germline, CDR1 is MRHNA and CDR2 is SNTAGT. V lost 0 bases, J lost 0 bases, and 9 bases lay in between. The CDR3 sequence is 16 residues long. CDR3 nucleotide sequence: TGTGCCAGCAGTGACTCCGCGGAAAGCTCCTACAATGAGCAGTTCTTC. Its translation: CASSDSAESSYNEQFF.

The gene calls are TRBV19 and TRBJ1-1, with D perhaps matching TRBD1 (6 bases). In germline, CDR1 is LNHDA, CDR2 SQIVND (reference sequence). CDR3 size: 15 residues. Trimming took 1 base from V and 6 from J, leaving 15 bases between them. The CDR3 DNA reads as TGTGCCAGTAGTATAGGTGGCAGGGGTTTGGCTGAAGCTTTCTTT. Translated: CASSIGGRGLAEAFF.